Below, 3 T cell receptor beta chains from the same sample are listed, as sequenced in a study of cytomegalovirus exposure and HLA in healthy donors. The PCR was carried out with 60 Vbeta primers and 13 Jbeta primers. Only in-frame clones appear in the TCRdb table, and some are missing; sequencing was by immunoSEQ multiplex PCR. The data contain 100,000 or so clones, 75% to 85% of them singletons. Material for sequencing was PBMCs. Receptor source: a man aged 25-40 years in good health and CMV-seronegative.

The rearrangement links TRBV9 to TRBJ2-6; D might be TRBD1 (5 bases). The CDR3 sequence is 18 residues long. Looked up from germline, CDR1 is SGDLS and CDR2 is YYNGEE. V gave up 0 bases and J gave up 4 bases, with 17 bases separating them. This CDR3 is CASSVGVGATVGANVLTF. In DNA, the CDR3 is TGTGCCAGCAGCGTAGGGGTTGGGGCGACCGTCGGGGCCAACGTCCTGACTTTC. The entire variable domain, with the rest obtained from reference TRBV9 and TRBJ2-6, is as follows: DSGVTQTPKHLITATGQRVTLRCSPRSGDLSVYWYQQSLDQGLQFLIQYYNGEERAKGNILERFSAQQFPDLHSELNLSSLELGDSALYFCASSVGVGATVGANVLTFGAGSRLTVL.

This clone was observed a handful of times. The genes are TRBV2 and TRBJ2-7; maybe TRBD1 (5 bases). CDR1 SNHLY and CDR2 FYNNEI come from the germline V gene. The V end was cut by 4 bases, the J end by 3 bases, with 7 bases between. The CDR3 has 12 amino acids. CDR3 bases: TGTGCCAGCAGTGTAGGGGTCTACGAGCAGTACTTC. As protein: CASSVGVYEQYF. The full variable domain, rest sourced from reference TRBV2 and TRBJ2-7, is EPEVTQTPSHQVTQMGQEVILRCVPISNHLYFYWYRQILGQKVEFLVSFYNNEISEKSEIFDDQFSVERPDGSNFTLKIRSTKLEDSAMYFCASSVGVYEQYFGPGTRLTVT.

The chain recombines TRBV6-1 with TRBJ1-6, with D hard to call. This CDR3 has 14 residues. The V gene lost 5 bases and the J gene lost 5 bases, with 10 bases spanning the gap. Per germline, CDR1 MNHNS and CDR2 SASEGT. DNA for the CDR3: TGTGCCAGCAGTCACTCCTCGAATAATTCACCCCTCCACTTT. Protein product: CASSHSSNNSPLHF.